Presented here are 9 T cell receptor beta chains from one specimen sequenced in a study of blood T cell repertoires in COVID-19. Clones were sequenced by immunoSEQ multiplex PCR, and TCRdb holds only the in-frame ones, with some missing. The sample contains around 460,000 clones, about 90% of which appear only once. Sequenced input: peripheral blood. These receptors all stem from a man aged 18-30 years with COVID-19, enrolled during active disease.

The table lists this clone with a count of one. The genes are TRBV24-1 and TRBJ2-7; 11 bases are shared with TRBD2. Germline CDR1 reads KGHDR; CDR2 reads SFDVKD. J gave up 2 bases and V 7 bases, and 9 bases lay outside the gene matches. The CDR3 covers 16 residues. The CDR3, as DNA: TGTGCCACCAGCGGGCAAGTAGCGGGAGGGCCCTACGAGCAGTACTTC. Its protein is CATSGQVAGGPYEQYF.

The chain joins TRBV7-2 to TRBJ1-2; tentative D call: TRBD1 (5 bases). In germline, CDR1 is SGHTA, CDR2 FQGNSA. Between the trimmed V and J ends, which lost 7 bases and 4 bases, there was a span of 19 bases. This CDR3 is built from 15 residues. The CDR3: CASIPRRGGLYGYTF. CDR3 DNA: TGTGCCAGCATCCCCCGGAGGGGCGGCCTCTATGGCTACACCTTC.

This chain joins TRBV6-5 and TRBJ2-1, with 12 bases matching TRBD2. The germline V gene has CDR1 MNHEY and CDR2 SVGAGI. V lost 7 bases to trimming and J lost 4 bases; unmatched junction nucleotides: 2. The CDR3 length is 14 residues. CDR3 region: CASTGTSGYNEQFF. The CDR3, as DNA: TGTGCCAGCACCGGGACTAGCGGGTACAATGAGCAGTTCTTC.

The V and J genes are TRBV2 and TRBJ2-3; D not resolved. The length of the CDR3 is 14 residues. The V gene's germline CDR1 is SNHLY and CDR2 FYNNEI. Trimming stripped 4 bases from V and 3 bases from J, with 11 bases between. The CDR3 DNA reads as TGTGCCAGCAGTGTGAACTATAAAACAGATACGCAGTATTTT. Amino acid sequence: CASSVNYKTDTQYF.

The chain employs TRBV20-1 and TRBJ2-3, with TRBD2 matching over 8 bases. Looked up from germline, CDR1 is DFQATT and CDR2 is SNEGSKA (reference sequence). Trimming at V came to 3 bases and at J to 2 bases, leaving 4 bases not matched to a gene. The CDR3 sequence is 14 residues long. This CDR3 reads CSASSGDFTDTQYF. The CDR3 nucleotides read TGCAGTGCTAGTAGCGGGGATTTCACAGATACGCAGTATTTT.

V usage is TRBV18 and J usage is TRBJ2-1; D perhaps matches TRBD2 (6 bases). This CDR3 is built from 13 residues. V lost 5 bases to trimming and J lost 7 bases, with 12 bases between them. Germline V gene lookup returns CDR1 KGHSH and CDR2 LQKENI. CDR3 nucleotide sequence: TGTGCCAGCTCAGTGCCTAGCGTGAATGAGCAGTTCTTC. Protein sequence: CASSVPSVNEQFF.

The V gene is TRBV5-1, the J gene TRBJ2-7; 9 bases fit TRBD1. V dropped 1 base and J dropped 0; count of bases not matched to a gene: 2. Germline V gene data show CDR1 as SGHRS and CDR2 as YFSETQ. This CDR3 is 15 amino acids long. Here the CDR3 reads CASSLLGQGSYEQYF. In nucleotides, the CDR3 is TGCGCCAGCAGCTTGTTGGGACAGGGCTCCTACGAGCAGTACTTC.

The V gene is TRBV18, the J gene TRBJ1-5; possibly TRBD1 for D (5 bases). The length of the CDR3 is 14 residues. CDR1 and CDR2 (germline): KGHSH, LQKENI. V shed 3 bases and J shed 7 bases, with 13 bases lying between them. CDR3 nucleotides: TGTGCCAGCTCACCCGGACAATCTGGCCAGCCCCAGCATTTT. Its translation is CASSPGQSGQPQHF. Together with reference TRBV18 and TRBJ1-5, the CDR3 gives the full variable domain: NAGVMQNPRHLVRRRGQEARLRCSPMKGHSHVYWYRQLPEEGLKFMVYLQKENIIDESGMPKERFSAEFPKEGPSILRIQQVVRGDSAAYFCASSPGQSGQPQHFGDGTRLSIL.

This rearrangement joins TRBV27 to TRBJ2-1; no clear D gene. Trimming cost V 5 bases and J 0 bases, with 11 bases left between them. Germline values: CDR1 MNHEY, CDR2 SMNVEV (reference sequence). There are 15 residues in the CDR3. CDR3 bases: TGTGCCAGCAGTCCGAGCGTATTCTCCTACAATGAGCAGTTCTTC. Protein: CASSPSVFSYNEQFF.